Below are 28 T cell receptor beta chains sequenced from a single sample in a study of cytomegalovirus exposure and HLA in healthy donors. PCR was performed using 60 Vbeta and 13 Jbeta primers. This table comes from immunoSEQ multiplex PCR, and its TCRdb copy is limited to in-frame clones, with some not included. The sample holds 95,000 to 100,000 clones, 60% to 75% seen once. The source material was PBMCs. These receptors were obtained from a man over 45 in good health and CMV-seronegative.

This clone was found a few times. This rearrangement joins TRBV7-6 to TRBJ2-7, with D maybe TRBD1 (6 bases). CDR3 length: 14 amino acids. Germline-derived CDR1 and CDR2 are SGHVS and FNYEAQ. Trimming stripped 1 base from V and 2 bases from J, with 9 bases between. The chain's CDR3 is CASSLGTGTYEQYF. CDR3 coding DNA: TGTGCCAGCAGCTTAGGTACAGGGACCTACGAGCAGTACTTC.

The chain carries TRBV5-4 and TRBJ1-3; the D is unclear. Looked up from germline, CDR1 is SGHNT and CDR2 is YYREEE (reference sequence). The CDR3 runs 14 residues. With 4 bases removed from V and 1 base from J, the gap between germline ends came to 9 bases. The CDR3 here is CASSAGISGNTIYF. The CDR3 DNA reads as TGTGCCAGCAGCGCCGGGATTTCTGGAAACACCATATATTTT.

V and J are TRBV5-1 and TRBJ1-1, with a possible D match to TRBD1 (5 bases). V was trimmed by 5 bases and J by 3 bases, leaving 8 bases between them. Per the germline V gene, CDR1 is SGHRS and CDR2 is YFSETQ. This CDR3 contains 12 residues. The CDR3 coding sequence is TGCGCCAGCAGGAAAGGGGACACTGAAGCTTTCTTT. Amino acids: CASRKGDTEAFF.

The chain carries TRBV30 and TRBJ1-6; 12 bases align to TRBD1. Germline V gives CDR1 GTSNPN, CDR2 SVGIG (reference sequence). The CDR3 loop spans 16 amino acids. V shed 3 bases, J shed 9 bases, and the junction held 9 bases outside the gene matches. CDR3: CAWRSGQGALGSPLHF. Here the CDR3 DNA reads TGTGCCTGGAGGTCGGGACAGGGGGCCTTAGGTTCACCCCTCCACTTT.

This clone has a single count. The rearrangement uses TRBV5-1 and TRBJ2-7, with 7 bases matching TRBD1. This CDR3 contains 11 residues. Germline trimming cut 4 bases from V and 6 bases from J; bases unmatched to any gene: 1. Germline V gives CDR1 SGHRS, CDR2 YFSETQ. The CDR3 sequence is CASSPGGEQYF. Here the CDR3 DNA reads TGCGCCAGCAGCCCAGGGGGCGAGCAGTACTTC.

The CDR3 region is CASSMLGDEQFF. The CDR3 nucleotides read TGCGCCAGCAGCATGCTAGGGGATGAGCAGTTCTTC. The V call is TRBV5-1, the J call TRBJ2-1; possible D gene TRBD1, 5 bases. V was clipped by 4 bases and J by 8 bases, with 10 bases between them. Looked up from germline, CDR1 is SGHRS and CDR2 is YFSETQ. The CDR3 spans 12 residues.

The chain has TRBV18 and TRBJ2-3; D not certain. The CDR3 consists of 14 residues. Trimming cost V 8 bases and J 4 bases, with 16 bases left between them. The germline CDR1 and CDR2 sequences are KGHSH and LQKENI. CDR3 sequence (DNA): TGTGCCAGCCAACTGTTGGGCGAAGCAGATACGCAGTATTTT. It encodes CASQLLGEADTQYF. The whole variable domain, filled in from reference TRBV18 and TRBJ2-3, reads NAGVMQNPRHLVRRRGQEARLRCSPMKGHSHVYWYRQLPEEGLKFMVYLQKENIIDESGMPKERFSAEFPKEGPSILRIQQVVRGDSAAYFCASQLLGEADTQYFGPGTRLTVL.

About this clone itself: A read error may produce the germline difference seen at one junction end. Additional DNA sequences in this sample encode the identical CDR3. The J gene is TRBJ1-4, the V gene TRBV5-1, with D maybe TRBD1 (5 bases). Germline V gene sequence: CDR1 SGHRS, CDR2 YFSETQ. The CDR3 spans 15 residues. The CDR3 is CASSLEGHRNEKLFF. CDR3 coding DNA: TGTGCCAGCAGCTTGGAAGGGCACAGGAATGAAAAACTGTTTTTT.

The rearrangement joins TRBV9 to TRBJ2-2; weak D call: TRBD2 (7 bases). The germline gives CDR1 SGDLS, CDR2 YYNGEE. The CDR3 runs 15 residues. V was shortened by 0 bases and J by 7 bases, with 13 bases between the two germline ends. The CDR3: CASSVVGGGLGELFF. CDR3 coding DNA: TGTGCCAGCAGCGTAGTAGGCGGGGGCCTCGGGGAGCTGTTTTTT.

The genes are TRBV7-3 and TRBJ2-3, with D perhaps TRBD1 (5 bases). CDR3 length: 19 residues. Per germline, CDR1 SGHTA and CDR2 FQGTGA. The V end lost 2 bases, the J end lost 1 base, and 22 bases lay between the germline ends. The CDR3 sequence is CASSLYPAPSLGGTDTQYF. Here the CDR3 DNA reads TGTGCCAGCAGCTTATACCCCGCCCCGTCCCTAGGGGGCACAGATACGCAGTATTTT.

The chain links TRBV10-3 to TRBJ2-5; 8 nucleotides line up with TRBD1. CDR1 and CDR2 (germline): ENHRY, SYGVKD. The V and J ends lost 9 bases and 4 bases, in that order; junction bases with no gene match: 4. This CDR3 is 12 amino acids long. CDR3 sequence (DNA): TGTGCCATACAGGGGGGAGCAGAGACCCAGTACTTC. Protein: CAIQGGAETQYF.

The chain joins TRBV9 to TRBJ1-6, with D possibly matching TRBD1 (5 bases). Trimming left V 0 bases short and J 10 bases short, with 14 bases between. The CDR3 is 15 amino acids. Looked up from germline, CDR1 is SGDLS and CDR2 is YYNGEE. The CDR3 reads CASSVGPEGESPLHF. The CDR3 nucleotides read TGTGCCAGCAGCGTAGGGCCAGAAGGGGAATCACCCCTCCACTTT.

This rearrangement joins TRBV18 to TRBJ2-2; TRBD2 aligns across 8 bases. The germline CDR1 and CDR2 sequences are KGHSH and LQKENI. CDR3 length: 15 amino acids. J was trimmed by 9 bases and V by 3 bases; bases with no gene match: 9. In nucleotides, the CDR3 is TGTGCCAGCTCACCGGGACTAGAAAATCATCGGGAGCTGTTTTTT. As protein: CASSPGLENHRELFF.

This chain uses TRBV27 with TRBJ1-1; 7 positions match TRBD1. V lost 5 bases, J lost 0 bases, and 3 bases stayed unmatched. Germline V CDR1 and CDR2: MNHEY, SMNVEV (reference sequence). The CDR3 length is 14 residues. CDR3 nucleotide sequence: TGTGCCAGCAGTCTGACAGGGATGAACACTGAAGCTTTCTTT. Its translation is CASSLTGMNTEAFF.

The chain carries TRBV27 and TRBJ2-1, with D possibly TRBD1 on 5 matching bases. Trimming took 8 bases from V and 0 from J, leaving 8 bases between them. Per germline, CDR1 MNHEY and CDR2 SMNVEV (reference sequence). There are 13 residues in the CDR3. In nucleotides, the CDR3 is TGTGCCAGCCGCGGACACTCCTACAATGAGCAGTTCTTC. Translating it yields CASRGHSYNEQFF.

V is TRBV6-5 and J is TRBJ1-5; 9 bases are shared with TRBD1. The germline V gene encodes CDR1 MNHEY and CDR2 SVGAGI. Germline trimming cut 0 bases from V and 6 bases from J; bases unmatched to any gene: 6. This CDR3 contains 16 residues. CDR3 protein: CASSYSGQGLRQPQHF. CDR3 in DNA: TGTGCCAGCAGTTACTCGGGACAGGGTTTACGTCAGCCCCAGCATTTT.

The chain couples TRBV7-2 to TRBJ1-1; a possible D gene is TRBD1 (5 bases). Trimming removed 1 base from V and 6 bases from J, with 15 bases in between. Germline loops: CDR1 SGHTA, CDR2 FQGNSA. The CDR3 is 15 amino acids. CDR3 in amino acids: CASSLVVITGAEAFF. CDR3 DNA: TGTGCCAGCAGCTTAGTTGTGATAACAGGCGCTGAAGCTTTCTTT.

The gene calls are TRBV6-6 and TRBJ1-2; D uncertain. This CDR3 has 13 amino acids. V lost 11 bases to trimming and J lost 1 base, with 14 bases between them. CDR1 and CDR2 from the germline V gene are MNHNY and SVGAGI (reference sequence). The CDR3 DNA reads TGTGCCGGGAGGCAAGGAATTAACTATGGCTACACCTTC. This gives the protein CAGRQGINYGYTF.

The chain carries TRBV2 and TRBJ1-6; 11 positions match TRBD1. Per germline, CDR1 SNHLY and CDR2 FYNNEI. There are 16 residues in the CDR3. The trim removed 6 bases at V and 11 bases at J, leaving 12 bases unmatched. CDR3 nucleotide sequence: TGTGCCAGCAGGACGGACGGACAGGGGGCTCTAACACCCCTCCACTTT. This codes for CASRTDGQGALTPLHF.

This chain joins TRBV6-5 and TRBJ1-3; 7 bases line up with TRBD1. This CDR3 spans 12 amino acids. Trimming took 9 bases from V and 9 from J; bases not matched to a gene: 8. Germline values: CDR1 MNHEY, CDR2 SVGAGI. The CDR3 DNA sequence: TGTGCCAGTTCGTCAGGGACAGCCACCATATATTTT. Its translation is CASSSGTATIYF.

The V and J genes are TRBV6-1 and TRBJ1-5; the D is unclear. Germline-derived CDR1 and CDR2 are MNHNS and SASEGT. V gave up 9 bases and J gave up 0 bases, with 12 bases separating them. The CDR3 has 14 residues. The CDR3 here is CASDTRDSNQPQHF. As DNA, the CDR3 is TGTGCCAGTGATACGAGGGATAGCAATCAGCCCCAGCATTTT.

The chain links TRBV2 to TRBJ2-7; D unresolved. Trimming took 6 bases from V and 4 from J, leaving 25 bases between them. The germline V gene has CDR1 SNHLY and CDR2 FYNNEI. The CDR3 is made up of 17 amino acids. Here the CDR3 reads CASRIFFKQKAAYEQYF. As DNA, the CDR3 is TGTGCCAGCAGAATTTTTTTCAAGCAGAAGGCGGCATACGAGCAGTACTTC.

The chain links TRBV27 to TRBJ2-1; 11 bases are a match to TRBD2. The CDR3 totals 17 residues. V gave up 4 bases and J gave up 6 bases; unmatched junction bases: 11. Germline V lookup: CDR1 MNHEY, CDR2 SMNVEV (reference sequence). The CDR3 is CASSSNLGLAGGNEQFF. The CDR3 DNA reads as TGTGCCAGCAGTTCCAACCTAGGGCTAGCGGGAGGCAATGAGCAGTTCTTC.

The chain combines TRBV5-1 with TRBJ2-3; 7 positions match TRBD1. Germline trimming cut 0 bases from V and 1 base from J; bases unmatched to any gene: 5. Germline V CDR1 and CDR2: SGHRS, YFSETQ. The CDR3 totals 16 residues. The CDR3 bases are TGCGCCAGCAGCTTGGTAGGGGGCGAAGGCACAGATACGCAGTATTTT. Residues: CASSLVGGEGTDTQYF.

The rearrangement uses TRBV7-9 and TRBJ2-1; D is possibly TRBD2 (5 bases). V was trimmed by 0 bases and J by 7 bases, leaving 13 bases between them. There are 15 residues in the CDR3. Germline values: CDR1 SEHNR, CDR2 FQNEAQ (reference sequence). The CDR3 loop is CASSLARGPSNEQFF. DNA for the CDR3: TGTGCCAGCAGCTTAGCGCGAGGGCCTTCAAATGAGCAGTTCTTC.

This chain uses TRBV14 with TRBJ2-5, with 7 bases identical to TRBD1. The J call may be wrong; the DNA end is better matched by TRBJ2-7. CDR1 and CDR2 from the germline V gene are SGHDN and FVKESK. The CDR3 has 14 residues. The CDR3 DNA sequence: TGTGCCAGCAGCCGAATACAGGGGCCTGGCGAGCAGTACTTC. Protein product: CASSRIQGPGEQYF.

The sample holds a few counts of this clone. The chain links TRBV5-4 to TRBJ2-7; weak D call: TRBD1 (5 bases). The V end was cut by 5 bases, the J end by 2 bases, with 17 bases between. The CDR3 has 15 amino acids. From germline, CDR1 is SGHNT and CDR2 YYREEE (reference sequence). The CDR3 spells CASRVIDRPTYEQYF. CDR3 DNA sequence: TGTGCCAGCAGGGTAATCGACAGACCTACCTACGAGCAGTACTTC.

This clone has just a few counts. Other DNA sequences from this sample encode an identical CDR3 as well. The J gene is TRBJ1-5, the V gene TRBV4-2; no clear D. The CDR3 covers 15 residues. Germline CDR1 and CDR2: LGHNA and YNFKEQ. V lost 0 bases, J lost 1 base, and 7 bases lay in between. This chain's CDR3 is CASSQDLASNQPQHF. The CDR3 region has the DNA TGTGCCAGCAGCCAAGATCTGGCCAGCAATCAGCCCCAGCATTTT.